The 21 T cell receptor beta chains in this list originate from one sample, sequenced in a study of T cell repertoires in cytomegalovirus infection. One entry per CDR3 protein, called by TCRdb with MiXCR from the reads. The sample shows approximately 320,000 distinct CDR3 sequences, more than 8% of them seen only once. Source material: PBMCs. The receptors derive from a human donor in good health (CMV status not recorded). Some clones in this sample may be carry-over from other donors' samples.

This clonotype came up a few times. DNA of the CDR3: TGTGCCAGCAGCCGGACGGGACCCTCCATCAATGAGCAGTTCTTC. Residues: CASSRTGPSINEQFF. The rearrangement links TRBV7-3 to TRBJ2-1; D might be TRBD1 or TRBD2, each matching 5 bases. The CDR3 runs to 15 residues. Germline-derived CDR1 and CDR2 are SGHTA and FQGTGA. The germline V and J ends were trimmed by 5 bases and 6 bases, with 17 bases remaining between them.

CDR3 sequence: CASSTSVMSAKNIQYF. In nucleotides, the CDR3 is TGTGCCAGCAGCACCTCAGTAATGTCGGCCAAAAACATTCAGTACTTC. The chain joins TRBV2 to TRBJ2-4; D call uncertain. The V gene lost 6 bases and the J gene lost 1 base, with 16 bases spanning the gap. The CDR3 is 16 amino acids. Germline V gene lookup returns CDR1 SNHLY and CDR2 FYNNEI.

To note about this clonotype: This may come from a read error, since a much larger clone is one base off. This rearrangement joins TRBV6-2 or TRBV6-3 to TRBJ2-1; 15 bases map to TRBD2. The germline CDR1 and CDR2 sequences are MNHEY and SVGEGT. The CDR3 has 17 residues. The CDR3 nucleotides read TGTGCCAGCAGTTCCTGGACTAGCGGGGGGGCTAGGGATGAGCAGCTCTTC. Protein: CASSSWTSGGARDEQLF.

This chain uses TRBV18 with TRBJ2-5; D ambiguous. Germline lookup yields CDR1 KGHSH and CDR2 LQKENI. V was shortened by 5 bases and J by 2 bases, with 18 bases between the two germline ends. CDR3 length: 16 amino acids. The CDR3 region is CASSSARGLGQETQYF. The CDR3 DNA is TGTGCCAGCTCATCCGCTAGAGGTTTGGGGCAAGAGACCCAGTACTTC.

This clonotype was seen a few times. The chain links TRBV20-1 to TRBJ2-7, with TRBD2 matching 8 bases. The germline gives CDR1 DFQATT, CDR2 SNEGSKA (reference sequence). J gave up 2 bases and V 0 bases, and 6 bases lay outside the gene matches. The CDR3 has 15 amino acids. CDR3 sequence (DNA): TGCAGTGCTAGAGAGCTAAAGCGGGGGCCCTACGAGCAGTACTTC. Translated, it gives CSARELKRGPYEQYF.

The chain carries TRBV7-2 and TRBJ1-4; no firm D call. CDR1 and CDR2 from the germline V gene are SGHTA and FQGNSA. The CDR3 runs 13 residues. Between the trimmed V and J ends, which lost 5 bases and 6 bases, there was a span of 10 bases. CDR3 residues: CASSTYSDEKLFF. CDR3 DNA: TGTGCCAGCAGCACGTATAGTGATGAAAAACTGTTTTTT.

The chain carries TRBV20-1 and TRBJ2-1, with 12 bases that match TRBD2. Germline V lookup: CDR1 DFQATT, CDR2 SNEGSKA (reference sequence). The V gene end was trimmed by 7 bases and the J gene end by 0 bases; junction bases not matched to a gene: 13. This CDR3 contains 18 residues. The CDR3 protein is CSVNTLAGGLLSYNEQFF. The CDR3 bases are TGCAGTGTTAATACACTAGCGGGAGGCCTCCTCTCCTACAATGAGCAGTTCTTC.

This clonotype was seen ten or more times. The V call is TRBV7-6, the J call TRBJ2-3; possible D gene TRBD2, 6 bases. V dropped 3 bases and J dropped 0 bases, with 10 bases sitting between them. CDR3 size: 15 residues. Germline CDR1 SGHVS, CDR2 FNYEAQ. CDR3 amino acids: CASSFGTPSTDTQYF. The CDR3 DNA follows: TGTGCCAGCAGCTTCGGGACTCCCAGCACAGATACGCAGTATTTT.

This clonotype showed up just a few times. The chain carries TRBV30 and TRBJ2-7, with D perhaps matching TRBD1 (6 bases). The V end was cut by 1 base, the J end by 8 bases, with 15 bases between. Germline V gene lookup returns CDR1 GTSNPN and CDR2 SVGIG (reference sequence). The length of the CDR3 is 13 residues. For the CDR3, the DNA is TGTGCCTGGAGTGCTCATGCAGGGGTAAAGCAGTACTTC. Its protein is CAWSAHAGVKQYF.

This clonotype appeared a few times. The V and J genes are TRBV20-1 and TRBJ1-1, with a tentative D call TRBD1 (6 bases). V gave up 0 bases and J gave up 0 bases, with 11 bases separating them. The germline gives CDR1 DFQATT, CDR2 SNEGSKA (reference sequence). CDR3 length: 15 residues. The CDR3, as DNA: TGCAGTGCTAGAGATAAGCAGGGGATGAACACTGAAGCTTTCTTT. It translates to CSARDKQGMNTEAFF.

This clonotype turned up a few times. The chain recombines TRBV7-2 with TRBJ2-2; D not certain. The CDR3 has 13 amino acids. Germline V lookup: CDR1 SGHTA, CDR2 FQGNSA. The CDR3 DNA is TGTGCTCGCAGGCTTGGGAACACCGGGGAGCTGTTTTTT. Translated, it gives CARRLGNTGELFF.

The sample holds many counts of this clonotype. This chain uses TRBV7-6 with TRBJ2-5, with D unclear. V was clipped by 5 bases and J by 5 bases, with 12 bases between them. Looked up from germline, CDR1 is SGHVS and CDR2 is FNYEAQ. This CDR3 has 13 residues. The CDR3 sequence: CASSRVLRETQYF. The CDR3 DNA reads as TGTGCCAGCAGCCGTGTCCTTCGGGAGACCCAGTACTTC.

DNA for the CDR3: TGCGCCAGCCCCCGTGGGTTCCATGCAACTAATGAAAAACTGTTTTTT. This translates into CASPRGFHATNEKLFF. This chain links TRBV23-1 with TRBJ1-4, with no clear D. TRBV23-1 qualifies as an ORF whose function is uncertain. The V gene lost 8 bases and the J gene lost 0 bases, with 16 bases spanning the gap. CDR3 length equals 16 residues.

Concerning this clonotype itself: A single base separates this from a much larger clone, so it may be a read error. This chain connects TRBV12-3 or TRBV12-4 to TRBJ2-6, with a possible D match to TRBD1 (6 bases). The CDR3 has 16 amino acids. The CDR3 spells CTTRDTVKTGANVLTF. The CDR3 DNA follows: TGTACCACCCGGGACACTGTGAAGACTGGGGCCAACGTCCTGACTTTC.

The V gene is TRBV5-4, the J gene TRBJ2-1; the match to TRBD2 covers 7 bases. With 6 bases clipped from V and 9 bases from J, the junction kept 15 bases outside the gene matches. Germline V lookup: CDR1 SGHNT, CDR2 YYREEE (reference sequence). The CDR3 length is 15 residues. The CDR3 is CASTPAGRLDGEQFF. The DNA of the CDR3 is TGTGCCAGCACCCCCGCCGGGAGGCTTGATGGTGAGCAGTTCTTC.

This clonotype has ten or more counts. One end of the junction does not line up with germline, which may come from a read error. This CDR3 reads CASSLSSGRTDTQYF. CDR3 sequence (DNA): TGTGCCAGCAGTCTATCTAGCGGGAGGACAGATACGCAGTATTTT. The V call is TRBV27, the J call TRBJ2-3; 11 bases align to TRBD2. Germline V gene sequence: CDR1 MNHEY, CDR2 SMNVEV (reference sequence). The CDR3 has 15 residues.

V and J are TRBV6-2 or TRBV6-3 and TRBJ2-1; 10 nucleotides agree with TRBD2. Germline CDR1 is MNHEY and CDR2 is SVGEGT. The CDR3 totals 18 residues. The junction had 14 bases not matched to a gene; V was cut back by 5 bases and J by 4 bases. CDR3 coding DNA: TGTGCCAGCAGTCCCACCTCTAGCGGGGGCGCTCGATACAATGAGCAGTTCTTC. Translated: CASSPTSSGGARYNEQFF.

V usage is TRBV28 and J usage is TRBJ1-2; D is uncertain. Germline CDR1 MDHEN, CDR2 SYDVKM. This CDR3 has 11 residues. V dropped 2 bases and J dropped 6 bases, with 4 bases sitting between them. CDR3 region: CASSLSDGYTF. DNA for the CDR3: TGTGCCAGCAGTTTAAGCGATGGCTACACCTTC.

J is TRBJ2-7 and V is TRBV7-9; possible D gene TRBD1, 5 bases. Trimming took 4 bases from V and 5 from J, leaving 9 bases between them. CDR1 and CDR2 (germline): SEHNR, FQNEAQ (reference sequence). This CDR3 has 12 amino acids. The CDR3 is CASSSQGHEQYF. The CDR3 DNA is TGTGCCAGCAGCTCGCAGGGCCACGAGCAGTACTTC.

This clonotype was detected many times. The CDR3 protein is CSAPRASRYEQYF. CDR3 coding DNA: TGCAGTGCTCCGAGGGCTAGTAGGTACGAGCAGTACTTC. The chain employs TRBV20-1 and TRBJ2-7, with D perhaps matching TRBD2 (5 bases). From germline, CDR1 is DFQATT and CDR2 SNEGSKA (reference sequence). V was pared by 5 bases and J by 4 bases, with 15 bases between. This CDR3 is 13 amino acids long.

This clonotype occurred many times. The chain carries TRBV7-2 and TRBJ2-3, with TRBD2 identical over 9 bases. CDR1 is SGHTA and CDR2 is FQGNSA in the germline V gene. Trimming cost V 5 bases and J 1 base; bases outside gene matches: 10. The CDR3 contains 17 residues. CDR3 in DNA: TGTGCCAGCAGCCGACCCCTCCCTAGCGGGGGCACAGATACGCAGTATTTT. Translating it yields CASSRPLPSGGTDTQYF.